The rows below give T cell receptor beta chains drawn from one sample of a study of blood T cells in healthy people across ages. TCRdb reprocessed the 5' RACE reads with MiXCR, giving one entry per CDR3 protein. Here the sample spans about 720,000 distinct CDR3 sequences, 22% being singletons. The sample consisted of blood. The receptor set was obtained from a man in his sixties or seventies in good health. Both conserved end residues are part of each CDR3. The D gene is left open where the match is weak. Some rows have no size entry. The others give once, few or many, or a class for an expanded clone.

V gene: TRBV28; clone size: .; D gene: .; J gene: TRBJ2-7; CDR3 DNA: TGTGCCAGCAGGGTTGAGGGGATCTACGAGCAGTACTTC; CDR3 protein: CASRVEGIYEQYF
V gene: TRBV20-1; clone size: .; D gene: .; J gene: TRBJ2-5; CDR3 DNA: TGCAGTGCAGGGGACGTTCAAGAGACCCAGTACTTC; CDR3 protein: CSAGDVQETQYF
V gene: TRBV20-1; clone size: few; D gene: TRBD1; J gene: TRBJ1-2; CDR3 DNA: TGCAGTGCTAACCCCAAAGGGAGGACAGGGGGGTACTATGGCTACACCTTC; CDR3 protein: CSANPKGRTGGYYGYTF
V gene: TRBV21-1; clone size: .; D gene: .; J gene: TRBJ2-7; CDR3 DNA: TGTGCCAGCAGCCCCGGCTGGGACACCTCCTACGAGCAGTACTTC; CDR3 protein: CASSPGWDTSYEQYF
V gene: TRBV2; clone size: few; D gene: .; J gene: TRBJ2-6; CDR3 DNA: TGTGCCAGCAAAAAAGAGGGAATCTCTGGGGCCAACGTCCTGACTTTC; CDR3 protein: CASKKEGISGANVLTF
V gene: TRBV12-3/TRBV12-4; clone size: many; D gene: .; J gene: TRBJ2-1; CDR3 DNA: TGTGCCAGCAGCCCCGCCTCCTACAATGAGCAGTTCTTC; CDR3 protein: CASSPASYNEQFF
V gene: TRBV28; clone size: few; D gene: .; J gene: TRBJ1-1; CDR3 DNA: TGTGCCAGCTTCTCCACTGAAGCTTTCTTT; CDR3 protein: CASFSTEAFF
V gene: TRBV9; clone size: .; D gene: .; J gene: TRBJ1-2; CDR3 DNA: TGTGCCAGCAGCGTCGTAGGCCTGGGGGGCTACACCTTC; CDR3 protein: CASSVVGLGGYTF
V gene: TRBV5-1; clone size: .; D gene: .; J gene: TRBJ1-1; CDR3 DNA: TGCGCCAGCAGCTTGGTTGGGTCTGAAGCTTTCTTT; CDR3 protein: CASSLVGSEAFF
V gene: TRBV5-1; clone size: .; D gene: TRBD2; J gene: TRBJ2-1; CDR3 DNA: TGCGCCAGCAGCCCGGGGGGGACTAACCTAGGCTGGGAGCAGTTCTTC; CDR3 protein: CASSPGGTNLGWEQFF
V gene: TRBV29-1; clone size: .; D gene: .; J gene: TRBJ2-5; CDR3 DNA: TGCAGCGTTGGTCCGGGGGAGACCCAGTACTTC; CDR3 protein: CSVGPGETQYF
V gene: TRBV5-6; clone size: .; D gene: .; J gene: TRBJ1-4; CDR3 DNA: TGTGCCAGCAGCATTGGGGGGCCGTGGAAAGAAAAACTGTTTTTT; CDR3 protein: CASSIGGPWKEKLFF
V gene: TRBV6-1; clone size: .; D gene: .; J gene: TRBJ2-1; CDR3 DNA: TGTGCCAGCAGTGGTCTACAGAGCTCCTACAATGAGCAGTTCTTC; CDR3 protein: CASSGLQSSYNEQFF
V gene: TRBV5-1; clone size: .; D gene: .; J gene: TRBJ2-6; CDR3 DNA: TGCGCCAGCAGCTGGGCGATACGGACAGCCAACTCTGGGGCCAACGTCCTGACTTTC; CDR3 protein: CASSWAIRTANSGANVLTF
V gene: TRBV3-1; clone size: .; D gene: TRBD1; J gene: TRBJ2-1; CDR3 DNA: TGTGCCAGCAGCCAAGAGTACCTCCGGGACAGGGGGGTCCATGAGCAGTTCTTC; CDR3 protein: CASSQEYLRDRGVHEQFF
V gene: TRBV2; clone size: few; D gene: .; J gene: TRBJ2-5; CDR3 DNA: TGTGCCAGCAGTGAAGAAGGGCGGCTGCCGGAGACCCAGTACTTC; CDR3 protein: CASSEEGRLPETQYF
V gene: TRBV24-1; clone size: few; D gene: .; J gene: TRBJ1-2; CDR3 DNA: TGTGCCACCAGAGACCGTGGGGCAGTTGGAGGCTACACCTTC; CDR3 protein: CATRDRGAVGGYTF
V gene: TRBV24-1; clone size: .; D gene: TRBD1; J gene: TRBJ2-5; CDR3 DNA: TGTGCCACCAGTGAACCAACCGGGACAGGGAGCCAAGAGACCCAGTACTTC; CDR3 protein: CATSEPTGTGSQETQYF
V gene: TRBV5-1; clone size: .; D gene: .; J gene: TRBJ1-5; CDR3 DNA: TGCGCCAGCAGCTTGAGAGGGGAAGTTCAGCCCCAGCATTTT; CDR3 protein: CASSLRGEVQPQHF
V gene: TRBV6-5; clone size: .; D gene: .; J gene: TRBJ1-3; CDR3 DNA: TGTGCCAGCAGACCAGACAGCAGCTCTGGAAACACCATATATTTT; CDR3 protein: CASRPDSSSGNTIYF
V gene: TRBV29-1; clone size: .; D gene: .; J gene: TRBJ2-4; CDR3 DNA: TGCAGCGTTTCAGAGACAGGGAGGGTGAACATTCAGTACTTC; CDR3 protein: CSVSETGRVNIQYF
V gene: TRBV3-1; clone size: few; D gene: .; J gene: TRBJ2-2; CDR3 DNA: TGTGCCAGCAGCCATGAGGCTGGGGGACCAAACACCGGGGAGCTGTTTTTT; CDR3 protein: CASSHEAGGPNTGELFF
V gene: TRBV7-3; clone size: few; D gene: TRBD1; J gene: TRBJ1-1; CDR3 DNA: TGTGCCAGCAGCAAACAGGGGGGGATGAACACTGAAGCTTTCTTT; CDR3 protein: CASSKQGGMNTEAFF
V gene: TRBV10-3; clone size: .; D gene: .; J gene: TRBJ2-3; CDR3 DNA: TGTGCCACCAGAACAGGGGGGGCAGATACGCAGTATTTT; CDR3 protein: CATRTGGADTQYF
V gene: TRBV7-2; clone size: .; D gene: .; J gene: TRBJ2-1; CDR3 DNA: TGTGCCAGCAGCTTAGCGCTTAGTGTGCATGAGCAGTTCTTC; CDR3 protein: CASSLALSVHEQFF
V gene: TRBV5-1; clone size: .; D gene: .; J gene: TRBJ2-3; CDR3 DNA: TGCGCCAGCGCCTGGCAGGATCAGAGCACAGATACGCAGTATTTT; CDR3 protein: CASAWQDQSTDTQYF
V gene: TRBV13; clone size: .; D gene: .; J gene: TRBJ2-3; CDR3 DNA: TGTGCCAGCAGCTTAAGTCGGGCAGGGTTGGCAGATACGCAGTATTTT; CDR3 protein: CASSLSRAGLADTQYF
V gene: TRBV6-5; clone size: many; D gene: .; J gene: TRBJ1-2; CDR3 DNA: TGTGCCAGCAGTTACTCGAGGACGTCCTATGGCTACACCTTC; CDR3 protein: CASSYSRTSYGYTF
V gene: TRBV18; clone size: few; D gene: TRBD1; J gene: TRBJ1-3; CDR3 DNA: TGTGCCAGCTCACCATACAGGGGGACCAGCTCTGGAAACACCATATATTTT; CDR3 protein: CASSPYRGTSSGNTIYF
V gene: TRBV10-3; clone size: few; D gene: .; J gene: TRBJ2-7; CDR3 DNA: TGTGCCATCAGTGAGGGCAGCGAAGGGAACTACTACTACGAGCAGTACTTC; CDR3 protein: CAISEGSEGNYYYEQYF
V gene: TRBV5-1; clone size: few; D gene: .; J gene: TRBJ2-2; CDR3 DNA: TGCGCCAGCAGCTTGGCGCTGCGGGACCCCACCGGGGAGCTGTTTTTT; CDR3 protein: CASSLALRDPTGELFF
V gene: TRBV3-1; clone size: many; D gene: .; J gene: TRBJ2-3; CDR3 DNA: TGTGCCAGCAGCCCTCTAAGTCCTGATACGCAGTATTTT; CDR3 protein: CASSPLSPDTQYF
V gene: TRBV30; clone size: few; D gene: .; J gene: TRBJ1-4; CDR3 DNA: TGTGCCTGGAGCCCCTCCAACCTGGTCGGTAATGAAAAACTGTTTTTT; CDR3 protein: CAWSPSNLVGNEKLFF
V gene: TRBV5-1; clone size: few; D gene: .; J gene: TRBJ1-1; CDR3 DNA: TGCGCCAGCAGCTTGTACGGAGGCACTGAAGCTTTCTTT; CDR3 protein: CASSLYGGTEAFF
V gene: TRBV18; clone size: few; D gene: .; J gene: TRBJ2-1; CDR3 DNA: TGTGCCAGCTCACCGGAGGGTATCGGGGGCTCCTACAATGAGCAGTTCTTC; CDR3 protein: CASSPEGIGGSYNEQFF
V gene: TRBV29-1; clone size: few; D gene: .; J gene: TRBJ2-3; CDR3 DNA: TGCAGCGTTGGCCCGGGACGTGGCACAGATACGCAGTATTTT; CDR3 protein: CSVGPGRGTDTQYF
V gene: TRBV12-3/TRBV12-4; clone size: .; D gene: TRBD1; J gene: TRBJ2-5; CDR3 DNA: TGTGCCAGCAGCCAGGGACAGGGGGCCACGGAGACCCAGTACTTC; CDR3 protein: CASSQGQGATETQYF
V gene: TRBV6-2/TRBV6-3; clone size: many; D gene: .; J gene: TRBJ2-6; CDR3 DNA: TGTGCCAGCAGCCCGACTATAGTAACCGGGGCCAACGTCCTGACTTTC; CDR3 protein: CASSPTIVTGANVLTF
V gene: TRBV20-1; clone size: few; D gene: TRBD1; J gene: TRBJ2-5; CDR3 DNA: TGCAGTGCTAGGGGACAGGGATTGGAGACCCAGTACTTC; CDR3 protein: CSARGQGLETQYF
V gene: TRBV10-3; clone size: .; D gene: .; J gene: TRBJ1-1; CDR3 DNA: TGTGCCATCGGCGCCACGGCGGATGAAGCTTTCTTT; CDR3 protein: CAIGATADEAFF
V gene: TRBV7-3; clone size: .; D gene: .; J gene: TRBJ2-1; CDR3 DNA: TGTGCCAGCAGCTTAGACGGAGGGACGAATGAGCAGTTCTTC; CDR3 protein: CASSLDGGTNEQFF
V gene: TRBV29-1; clone size: many; D gene: .; J gene: TRBJ2-4; CDR3 DNA: TGCAGCGTTGTCCTAATAGGGGCCAAAAACATTCAGTACTTC; CDR3 protein: CSVVLIGAKNIQYF
V gene: TRBV10-3; clone size: .; D gene: TRBD1; J gene: TRBJ2-3; CDR3 DNA: TGTGCCATCAGTGGAGACGGGACAGGGATTCGAGATACGCAGTATTTT; CDR3 protein: CAISGDGTGIRDTQYF
V gene: TRBV7-9; clone size: .; D gene: .; J gene: TRBJ1-5; CDR3 DNA: TGTGCCAGCAGCGGGGAGGGGGGTCAGCCCCAGCATTTT; CDR3 protein: CASSGEGGQPQHF
V gene: TRBV3-1; clone size: few; D gene: .; J gene: TRBJ1-4; CDR3 DNA: TGTGCCAGCAGCGTACCCGGGACACCTGAAAAACTGTTTTTT; CDR3 protein: CASSVPGTPEKLFF